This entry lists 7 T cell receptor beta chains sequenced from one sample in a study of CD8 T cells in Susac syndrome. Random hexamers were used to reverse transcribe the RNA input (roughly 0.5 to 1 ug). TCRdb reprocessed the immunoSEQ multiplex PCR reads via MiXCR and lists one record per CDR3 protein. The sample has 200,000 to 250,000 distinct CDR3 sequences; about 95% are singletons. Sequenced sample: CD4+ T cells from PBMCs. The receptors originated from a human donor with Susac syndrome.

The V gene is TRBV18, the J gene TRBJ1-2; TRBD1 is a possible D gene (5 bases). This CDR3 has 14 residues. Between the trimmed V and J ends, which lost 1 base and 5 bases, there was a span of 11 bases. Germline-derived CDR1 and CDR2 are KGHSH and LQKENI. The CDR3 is CASSPLKGQYGYTF. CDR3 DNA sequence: TGTGCCAGCTCACCACTGAAGGGGCAATATGGCTACACCTTC.

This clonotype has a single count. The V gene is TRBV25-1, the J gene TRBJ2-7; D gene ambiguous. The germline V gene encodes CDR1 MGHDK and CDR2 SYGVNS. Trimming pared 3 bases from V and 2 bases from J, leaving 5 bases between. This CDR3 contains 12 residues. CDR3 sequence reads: CASSDQTYEQYF. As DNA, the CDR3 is TGTGCCAGCAGTGATCAGACCTACGAGCAGTACTTC.

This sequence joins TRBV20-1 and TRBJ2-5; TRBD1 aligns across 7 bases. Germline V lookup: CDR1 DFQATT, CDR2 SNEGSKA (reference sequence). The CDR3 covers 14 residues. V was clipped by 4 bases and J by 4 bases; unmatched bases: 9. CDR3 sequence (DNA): TGCAGTGCTATCTGGCAGGGGGACGGAGAGACCCAGTACTTC. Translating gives CSAIWQGDGETQYF.

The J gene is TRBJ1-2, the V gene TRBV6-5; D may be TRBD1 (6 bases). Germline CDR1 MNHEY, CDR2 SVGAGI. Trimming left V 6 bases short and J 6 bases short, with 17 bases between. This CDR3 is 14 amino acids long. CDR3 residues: CASSNRELRHGYTF. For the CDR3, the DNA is TGTGCCAGCAGCAACAGGGAACTAAGGCATGGCTACACCTTC.

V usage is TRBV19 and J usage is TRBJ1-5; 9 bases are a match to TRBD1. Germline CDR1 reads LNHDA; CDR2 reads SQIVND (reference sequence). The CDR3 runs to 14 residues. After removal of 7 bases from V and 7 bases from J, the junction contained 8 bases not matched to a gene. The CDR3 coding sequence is TGTGCCAGTACCCCGGGACAGGGCGGGCAGCCCCAGCATTTT. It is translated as CASTPGQGGQPQHF.

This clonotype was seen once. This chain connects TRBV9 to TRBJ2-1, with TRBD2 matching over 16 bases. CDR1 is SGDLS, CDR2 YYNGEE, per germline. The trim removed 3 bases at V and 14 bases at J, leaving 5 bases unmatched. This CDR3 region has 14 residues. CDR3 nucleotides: TGTGCCAGCAGCGGAGGGACTAGCGGGGGGGCGGAGTTCTTC. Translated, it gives CASSGGTSGGAEFF.

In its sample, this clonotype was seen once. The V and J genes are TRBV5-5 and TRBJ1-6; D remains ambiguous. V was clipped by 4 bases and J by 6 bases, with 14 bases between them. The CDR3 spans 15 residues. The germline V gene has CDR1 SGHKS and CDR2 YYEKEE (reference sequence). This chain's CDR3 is CASSPDGIPNSPLHF. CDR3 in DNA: TGTGCCAGCAGCCCGGACGGGATTCCTAATTCACCCCTCCACTTT.